Below, 6 T cell receptor beta chains from the same sample are listed, as sequenced in a study of blood T cell repertoires in COVID-19. This table comes from immunoSEQ multiplex PCR, and its TCRdb copy is limited to in-frame clones, with some not included. The sample has fewer than 200,000 clones, around 83% seen once. The source material was PBMCs or T cells enriched from blood (not recorded which). The receptor set was obtained from a woman in her forties or fifties in a cohort exposed to, infected with or recovered from COVID-19 (not recorded which).

This clone showed up just once. This chain connects TRBV6-5 to TRBJ1-1, with 8 bases identical to TRBD1. The V and J ends lost 5 bases and 4 bases, in that order; junction bases with no gene match: 9. The CDR3 consists of 15 residues. Germline CDR1 reads MNHEY; CDR2 reads SVGAGI. In DNA, the CDR3 is TGTGCCAGCAGTACCGGACAGGGCAGAAGCACTGAAGCTTTCTTT. It codes for CASSTGQGRSTEAFF.

The sample holds one count of this clone. This sequence joins TRBV6-2 or TRBV6-3 and TRBJ2-1; no reliable D call. CDR1 and CDR2 (germline): MNHEY, SVGEGT. The V end was cut by 0 bases, the J end by 8 bases, with 5 bases between. This CDR3 has 12 amino acids. In nucleotides, the CDR3 is TGTGCCAGCAGTTACTCCCGGGATGAGCAGTTCTTC. As protein: CASSYSRDEQFF.

The chain employs TRBV20-1 and TRBJ1-4, with D possibly being TRBD1 (5 bases). The CDR3 is 13 residues long. With 3 bases removed from V and 5 bases from J, the gap between germline ends came to 10 bases. Germline loops: CDR1 DFQATT, CDR2 SNEGSKA (reference sequence). CDR3 DNA sequence: TGCAGTGCTAGTTTGGGGGGGAATGAAAAACTGTTTTTT. The encoded protein is CSASLGGNEKLFF.

This chain uses TRBV6-1 with TRBJ1-1, with D maybe TRBD1 (6 bases). Germline V CDR1 and CDR2: MNHNS, SASEGT. The CDR3 is 15 residues long. Trimming cost V 3 bases and J 1 base, with 12 bases left between them. CDR3 sequence: CASSDGGTPNTEAFF. DNA of the CDR3: TGTGCCAGCAGTGATGGTGGGACACCGAACACTGAAGCTTTCTTT.

The genes are TRBV6-2 or TRBV6-3 and TRBJ1-2, with TRBD1 matching 9 bases. With V trimmed by 4 bases and J by 6 bases, 6 bases remained unmatched. The CDR3 consists of 14 residues. Germline V CDR1 and CDR2: MNHEY, SVGEGT. The CDR3 here is CASSSGTGYDGYTF. The CDR3 DNA follows: TGTGCCAGCAGTTCTGGGACAGGGTACGATGGCTACACCTTC.

The gene calls are TRBV20-1 and TRBJ2-7, with D possibly TRBD1 on 6 matching bases. The length of the CDR3 is 11 residues. Germline CDR1 reads DFQATT; CDR2 reads SNEGSKA (reference sequence). The CDR3 nucleotides are TGCAGGGGGCAGGGGAGCTACGAGCAGTACTTC. It encodes CRGQGSYEQYF.